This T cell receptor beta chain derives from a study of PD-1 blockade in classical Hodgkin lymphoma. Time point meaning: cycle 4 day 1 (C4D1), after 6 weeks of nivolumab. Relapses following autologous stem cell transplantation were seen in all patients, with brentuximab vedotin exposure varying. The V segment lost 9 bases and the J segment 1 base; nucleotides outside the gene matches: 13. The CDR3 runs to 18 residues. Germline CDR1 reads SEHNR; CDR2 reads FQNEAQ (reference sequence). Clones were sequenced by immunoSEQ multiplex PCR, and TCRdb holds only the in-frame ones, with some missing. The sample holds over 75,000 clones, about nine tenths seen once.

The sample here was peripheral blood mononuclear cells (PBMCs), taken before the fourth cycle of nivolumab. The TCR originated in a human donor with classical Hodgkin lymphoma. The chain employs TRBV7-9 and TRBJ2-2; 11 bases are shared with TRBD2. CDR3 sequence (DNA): TGTGCCAGTAGCGGAGTTACTAGCGGGGGAAGGAACACCGGGGAGCTGTTTTTT. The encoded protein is CASSGVTSGGRNTGELFF.